The clone carrying this T cell receptor (beta chain) was seen only a few times. Its specificity is not known. Read data end 3 residues before the CDR3 end; the end is taken from the germline J gene. This entry is derived from a study of T cell clonality in common variable immunodeficiency. Study results and caveats: In common variable immunodeficiency, TCR beta chains reportedly carried fewer deletions and N-nucleotide insertions.

Generated by immunoSEQ multiplex PCR, the TCRdb table keeps only in-frame clones and is missing some. The sample shows about 20,000 clones, none of them appearing just once. Trimming shortened V by 3 bases and J by 2 bases, and 8 bases separated the two germline ends. CDR3 length: 14 residues. Per germline, CDR1 LNHDA and CDR2 SQIVND (reference sequence). Sequenced: peripheral blood mononuclear cells. V gene TRBV19 combines with J gene TRBJ2-1, with D unresolved. This TCR derives from a human donor with common variable immunodeficiency. CDR3 in amino acids: CASSIGSPYNEQFF. The DNA read from the CDR3 is TGTGCCAGTAGTATCGGTTCCCCCTACAATGAG.